The T cell receptor beta chain under discussion was sequenced for a study of blood T cell repertoires in COVID-19 (TCRdb year 2020). Turning to the overall study: Samples from collaborators originated in the United States, Italy and Spain and spanned both the acute and convalescent phases of COVID-19. Samples were obtained from the ongoing ImmuneRACE study (first 160 participants) and from 1,254 subjects provided by 6 global collaborators. Sample metadata almost always included a de-identified subject ID, COVID-19 status, age in years and sex. The repertoires were made available in a free public database intended to serve as a resource for research on the immune response to SARS-CoV-2. Where HLA class I and class II types were available, the types were taken from metadata supplied by the sample provider, not from assay-based typing. The dataset comprised deeply sampled blood TCRbeta repertoires from subjects exposed to, actively infected with, or recovered from COVID-19. The prospective study material was composed of cDNA or gDNA derived from T cells, B-cell-depleted T cells, or PBMCs. Summary of the overall study and its limitations: How much clinical and demographic metadata was included differed by source and by participant, and the metadata was provided uncurated.

The immunoSEQ Assay, a bias-controlled multiplex PCR, was used to amplify TCRbeta CDR3 regions from genomic DNA. As for how the authors treated the data: The number of nucleated cells in each sample was estimated by amplification of reference gene primers within the assay. To quantify the absolute abundance of each unique TCRbeta CDR3 rearrangement, sequence reads were collapsed and filtered. Productive Simpson clonality was computed per sample as the square root of Simpson's diversity index over productive rearrangements. The source is immuneACCESS, and TCRdb retained only in-frame sequences with V and J called. Part of the clones is not carried over; for the studies checked, unresolved V genes explain less than half of this, and the remainder is unexplained. The V and J calls and clone size were taken over from that table, and D and trimming were inferred from the DNA. For this sample the table gives 400,000 to 550,000 clones, of which roughly 87% were detected only once. Clones ranked in the top ten supply roughly 1.8% of the sample.

Enrolling through a virtual design, the prospective study's participants ranged in age from about 18 to 89 years and lived across about two dozen United States geographic areas. In the prospective study, cohorts were assigned on the basis of participant-reported clinical history obtained from a screening survey and a study questionnaire. Each participant in the prospective study had whole blood, serum and a nasopharyngeal or oropharyngeal swab collected by mobile phlebotomists. Participants in the prospective study had the option to provide additional blood draws and questionnaires over a roughly 2-month period. Before DNA extraction, blood samples from the prospective study were shipped at room temperature or frozen. Concerning this clone: Its recognized antigen is unknown. Per-nucleotide qualities are absent, and no much larger clonotype sits a single base away.

The sequencing input was PBMCs or T cells enriched from blood (not recorded which). The clonotype originates from a woman between 18 and 30 years old with acute COVID-19.

The CDR3 here reads CASSSIPGLAGGYQSYEQYF. The nucleotides read TGTGCCAGCAGTTCCATCCCGGGACTAGCGGGAGGGTACCAATCCTACGAGCAGTACTTC. Recombination connected TRBV6-2 or TRBV6-3 to TRBJ2-7; TRBD2 agrees with 16 junctional bases. Including cysteine and phenylalanine, the CDR3 has 20 amino acids. CDR3 DNA is the only sequence kept; it has 60 bases, read in frame from the first base. Per the germline V gene, MNHEY is the CDR1 and SVGEGT is the CDR2. V and J are trimmed by 4 bases and 1 base, and the gene matches miss 13 bases of the junction.